One sample yielded the 27 T cell receptor beta chains listed below, sequenced in a study of identical twins. TCRdb re-analysed the 5' RACE reads in MiXCR, keeping a single row per CDR3 protein. The sample shows approximately 240,000 distinct CDR3 sequences, more than 12% of them seen only once. Sequenced sample: memory (CD45RO+) T cells sorted from blood. The receptors here all came from a woman under 30 in good health.

The chain couples TRBV20-1 to TRBJ1-1; the match to TRBD1 covers 12 bases. The V and J ends lost 0 bases and 5 bases, in that order; junction bases with no gene match: 13. Germline-derived CDR1 and CDR2 are DFQATT and SNEGSKA (reference sequence). This CDR3 is built from 18 residues. As DNA, the CDR3 is TGCAGTGCTAGAGAAGTAGGGGACAGGGGGCGATTGAGGACTGAAGCTTTCTTT. It specifies CSAREVGDRGRLRTEAFF.

The chain links TRBV10-3 to TRBJ1-1, with TRBD1 matching 8 bases. J lost 3 bases, V lost 10 bases, and 10 bases had no gene match. Germline V gives CDR1 ENHRY, CDR2 SYGVKD. The CDR3 runs to 14 residues. CDR3 residues: CATRGQAADTEAFF. In DNA, the CDR3 is TGTGCCACACGGGGACAGGCAGCGGACACTGAAGCTTTCTTT.

There are a few counts of this clonotype. The J gene is TRBJ2-3, the V gene TRBV7-2; 8 bases map to TRBD1. This CDR3 has 14 amino acids. V trimming: 6 bases; J trimming: 5 bases; junction bases outside the gene matches: 7. Germline assignment: CDR1 SGHTA and CDR2 FQGNSA. The CDR3 sequence: CASRPNTGGDTQYF. The CDR3 nucleotides are TGTGCCAGCAGGCCGAATACAGGGGGAGATACGCAGTATTTT.

In its sample, this clonotype was seen a few times. This chain uses TRBV25-1 with TRBJ1-5; D possibly corresponds to TRBD1 (6 bases). The V and J ends lost 1 base and 0 bases respectively, with 19 bases between them. This CDR3 region has 19 residues. Germline CDR1 MGHDK, CDR2 SYGVNS. This chain's CDR3 is CASSELGVDRSYSNQPQHF. The CDR3 DNA follows: TGTGCCAGCAGTGAATTAGGGGTCGACAGGAGTTATAGCAATCAGCCCCAGCATTTT.

This chain joins TRBV3-1 and TRBJ2-7; D might be TRBD1 (5 bases). Trimming took off 4 bases at V and 7 bases at J, with 14 bases between the two ends. The CDR3 is 13 amino acids. CDR1 and CDR2 (germline): LGHDT, YNNKEL (reference sequence). This CDR3 is CASSLGADLEQYF. In DNA form, the CDR3 reads TGTGCCAGCAGCCTAGGGGCAGACCTGGAGCAGTACTTC.

This clonotype was recorded a few times. The chain joins TRBV10-3 to TRBJ2-7, with a weak D call TRBD1 (5 bases). The CDR3 is 16 amino acids. The V end was cut by 2 bases, the J end by 5 bases, with 19 bases between. CDR1 is ENHRY and CDR2 is SYGVKD in the germline V gene. Here the CDR3 DNA reads TGTGCCATCAGTGAGGCCCAACAGGCCACGGTGGACGAGCAGTACTTC. This gives the protein CAISEAQQATVDEQYF.

This clonotype was recorded many times. The chain employs TRBV5-6 and TRBJ2-1; D is perhaps TRBD1 (6 bases). Germline CDR1 and CDR2: SGHDT and YYEEEE. V lost 0 bases, J lost 2 bases, and 12 bases lay in between. The CDR3 has 16 residues. For the CDR3, the DNA is TGTGCCAGCAGCTTGGGTCAGGGGAGCACCTACAATGAGCAGTTCTTC. It codes for CASSLGQGSTYNEQFF. The full variable domain, completed using reference TRBV5-6 and TRBJ2-1, is DAGVTQSPTHLIKTRGQQVTLRCSPKSGHDTVSWYQQALGQGPQFIFQYYEEEERQRGNFPDRFSGHQFPNYSSELNVNALLLGDSALYLCASSLGQGSTYNEQFFGPGTRLTVL.

This clonotype was found many times. The J gene is TRBJ1-5, the V gene TRBV7-2; 8 bases agree with TRBD1. Trimming removed 3 bases from V and 7 bases from J; junction bases left unmatched: 8. The CDR3 loop spans 15 amino acids. The germline V gene has CDR1 SGHTA and CDR2 FQGNSA. The CDR3, as DNA: TGTGCCAGCAGCTTCGTACAGGGGGAGGGCCAGCCCCAGCATTTT. Its protein product is CASSFVQGEGQPQHF.

The chain employs TRBV7-9 and TRBJ2-6; 8 nucleotides line up with TRBD1. Trimming at V came to 5 bases and at J to 2 bases, leaving 2 bases not matched to a gene. This CDR3 has 15 amino acids. Germline V gives CDR1 SEHNR, CDR2 FQNEAQ (reference sequence). The DNA for the CDR3 is TGTGCCAGCAGCCTGACAGGGGCTGGGGCCAACGTCCTGACTTTC. Its translation: CASSLTGAGANVLTF.

The rearrangement uses TRBV20-1 and TRBJ1-1; the match to TRBD1 covers 11 bases. Germline V gene lookup returns CDR1 DFQATT and CDR2 SNEGSKA (reference sequence). With V trimmed by 6 bases and J by 5 bases, 5 bases remained unmatched. The CDR3 runs 13 residues. The CDR3 nucleotides are TGCAGTGCCCCGGACAGGGGGCTGACTGAAGCTTTCTTT. Amino acid sequence: CSAPDRGLTEAFF.

Many counts were recorded for this clonotype. This chain connects TRBV6-5 to TRBJ1-5; D possibly corresponds to TRBD1 (6 bases). Germline assignment: CDR1 MNHEY and CDR2 SVGAGI. The V end lost 2 bases, the J end lost 0 bases, and 14 bases lay between the germline ends. This CDR3 region has 17 residues. The CDR3 coding sequence is TGTGCCAGCAGTTACGCGGGGGGCAGCCTTAGCAATCAGCCCCAGCATTTT. This codes for CASSYAGGSLSNQPQHF.

The genes are TRBV2 and TRBJ1-1; TRBD1 is a possible D gene (5 bases). The CDR3 consists of 14 residues. Germline V gene lookup returns CDR1 SNHLY and CDR2 FYNNEI. V lost 2 bases to trimming and J lost 5 bases, with 12 bases between them. Here the CDR3 reads CASSELLGLTEAFF. CDR3 coding DNA: TGTGCCAGCAGTGAACTGCTGGGGCTAACTGAAGCTTTCTTT.

This chain connects TRBV20-1 to TRBJ2-5; 7 bases are shared with TRBD2. Germline V gives CDR1 DFQATT, CDR2 SNEGSKA (reference sequence). The CDR3 is 11 residues long. The CDR3 protein is CSGLKAETQYF. CDR3 coding DNA: TGCTCGGGACTAAAGGCGGAGACCCAGTACTTC.

This clonotype was counted a few times. V and J are TRBV7-8 and TRBJ2-1; no definite D call. The germline CDR1 and CDR2 sequences are SGHVS and FQNEAQ. Trimming removed 5 bases at V and 2 bases at J, with 16 bases between. The CDR3 runs 16 residues. This CDR3 is CASSQRSGGTYNEQFF. The CDR3 bases are TGTGCCAGCAGCCAGAGAAGTGGCGGAACCTACAATGAGCAGTTCTTC. Based on the CDR3 plus reference TRBV7-8 and TRBJ2-1, the full variable domain is GAGVSQSPRYKVAKRGQDVALRCDPISGHVSLFWYQQALGQGPEFLTYFQNEAQLDKSGLPSDRFFAERPEGSVSTLKIQRTQQEDSAVYLCASSQRSGGTYNEQFFGPGTRLTVL.

This clonotype was recorded at least ten times. The chain combines TRBV12-3 or TRBV12-4 with TRBJ1-5; the D is unclear. The CDR3 loop spans 15 amino acids. V lost 0 bases to trimming and J lost 0 bases, with 6 bases between them. CDR3 DNA: TGTGCCAGCAGTTTAGCTTCCTATAGCAATCAGCCCCAGCATTTT. Its translation is CASSLASYSNQPQHF.

In this sample, this clonotype turned up a few times. The chain carries TRBV5-1 and TRBJ1-1; D gene ambiguous. CDR1 SGHRS and CDR2 YFSETQ come from the germline V gene. The CDR3 spans 15 residues. Trimming left V 4 bases short and J 2 bases short, with 15 bases between. The CDR3 protein is CASSPRAGINTEAFF. For the CDR3, the DNA is TGCGCCAGCAGCCCAAGGGCGGGGATTAACACTGAAGCTTTCTTT.

This clonotype has only a few counts. V usage is TRBV20-1 and J usage is TRBJ2-4, with D hard to call. V was pared by 6 bases and J by 0 bases, with 15 bases between. This CDR3 is 15 amino acids long. Germline lookup yields CDR1 DFQATT and CDR2 SNEGSKA (reference sequence). The CDR3 DNA is TGCAGTGCCCTTACAGTCGATCTAGCCAAAAACATTCAGTACTTC. Residues: CSALTVDLAKNIQYF.

The genes are TRBV3-1 and TRBJ2-5, with a weak D call TRBD1 (5 bases). In germline, CDR1 is LGHDT, CDR2 YNNKEL (reference sequence). CDR3 size: 16 residues. Trimming shortened V by 3 bases and J by 0 bases, and 14 bases separated the two germline ends. The CDR3 DNA sequence: TGTGCCAGCAGCCATCAGGGCAGGAGAAACCAAGAGACCCAGTACTTC. It specifies CASSHQGRRNQETQYF.

This chain uses TRBV14 with TRBJ1-5, with D perhaps matching TRBD1 (5 bases). The CDR3 loop spans 14 amino acids. V was clipped by 3 bases and J by 7 bases, with 13 bases between them. CDR1 is SGHDN and CDR2 is FVKESK in the germline V gene. In DNA form, the CDR3 reads TGTGCCAGCAGCCACCCCTCGGGGGGACAGCCCCAGCATTTT. Encoded protein: CASSHPSGGQPQHF.

CDR3 loop: CASSPIGGVWEKLFF. As DNA, the CDR3 is TGTGCCAGCTCACCAATTGGGGGAGTTTGGGAAAAACTGTTTTTT. The chain carries TRBV18 and TRBJ1-4, with D possibly TRBD1 on 5 matching bases. Germline lookup yields CDR1 KGHSH and CDR2 LQKENI. The CDR3 consists of 15 residues. V lost 2 bases to trimming and J lost 8 bases, with 15 bases between them.

This clonotype was counted ten times or more. The chain joins TRBV12-3 or TRBV12-4 to TRBJ1-5, with 9 bases aligning to TRBD1. J gave up 6 bases and V 5 bases, and 8 bases lay outside the gene matches. This CDR3 is 15 amino acids long. The CDR3 DNA reads as TGTGCCAGCAGTCCTACCGGGACAGGGACTCAGCCCCAGCATTTT. Residues: CASSPTGTGTQPQHF.

This clonotype was detected a few times. The chain carries TRBV5-1 and TRBJ2-7; the D gene is possibly TRBD2 (6 bases). Germline V gene data show CDR1 as SGHRS and CDR2 as YFSETQ. This CDR3 comprises 15 residues. V lost 5 bases to trimming and J lost 3 bases, with 18 bases between them. The CDR3 region is CASSGVTGVIYEQYF. DNA for the CDR3: TGCGCCAGCAGTGGAGTAACGGGAGTGATCTACGAGCAGTACTTC.

The V call is TRBV12-3 or TRBV12-4, the J call TRBJ2-6; D tentatively reads TRBD1 or TRBD2 (6 bases each). The length of the CDR3 is 17 residues. Trimming shortened V by 11 bases and J by 4 bases, and 24 bases separated the two germline ends. CDR3 coding DNA: TGTGCCTTCAGTCCAGGGGCGGGGCGAGCCGGGGCCAACGTCCTGACTTTC. It is translated as CAFSPGAGRAGANVLTF.

The rearrangement joins TRBV5-8 to TRBJ2-1, with D possibly being TRBD2 (5 bases). Trimming stripped 7 bases from V and 8 bases from J, with 16 bases between. Per the germline V gene, CDR1 is SGHTS and CDR2 is YDEGEE. CDR3 length equals 13 residues. Here the CDR3 reads CASCIWGDDEQFF. CDR3 sequence (DNA): TGTGCCAGCTGCATTTGGGGAGACGATGAGCAGTTCTTC.

This chain joins TRBV6-1 and TRBJ2-7; a possible D gene is TRBD2 (5 bases). V was cut by 6 bases and J by 0 bases, with 12 bases left in between. This CDR3 comprises 14 residues. Germline CDR1 and CDR2: MNHNS and SASEGT. This CDR3 reads CASSRDLSSYEQYF. The CDR3 nucleotides read TGTGCCAGCAGCCGGGATCTAAGCTCCTACGAGCAGTACTTC.

The CDR3 reads CSASTDTYGYTF. The CDR3 nucleotides read TGCAGTGCTAGTACGGATACCTATGGCTACACCTTC. This chain joins TRBV20-1 and TRBJ1-2; D is unresolved. Germline loops: CDR1 DFQATT, CDR2 SNEGSKA (reference sequence). The CDR3 extends over 12 amino acids. V gave up 3 bases and J gave up 4 bases, with 9 bases separating them.

This chain connects TRBV9 to TRBJ1-2; TRBD1 matches at 7 bases. The germline V gene has CDR1 SGDLS and CDR2 YYNGEE. The CDR3 length is 15 residues. V dropped 3 bases and J dropped 0; count of bases not matched to a gene: 5. The CDR3 region is CASSGYRGTNYGYTF. The CDR3 DNA reads TGTGCCAGCAGCGGATACAGGGGAACTAACTATGGCTACACCTTC.